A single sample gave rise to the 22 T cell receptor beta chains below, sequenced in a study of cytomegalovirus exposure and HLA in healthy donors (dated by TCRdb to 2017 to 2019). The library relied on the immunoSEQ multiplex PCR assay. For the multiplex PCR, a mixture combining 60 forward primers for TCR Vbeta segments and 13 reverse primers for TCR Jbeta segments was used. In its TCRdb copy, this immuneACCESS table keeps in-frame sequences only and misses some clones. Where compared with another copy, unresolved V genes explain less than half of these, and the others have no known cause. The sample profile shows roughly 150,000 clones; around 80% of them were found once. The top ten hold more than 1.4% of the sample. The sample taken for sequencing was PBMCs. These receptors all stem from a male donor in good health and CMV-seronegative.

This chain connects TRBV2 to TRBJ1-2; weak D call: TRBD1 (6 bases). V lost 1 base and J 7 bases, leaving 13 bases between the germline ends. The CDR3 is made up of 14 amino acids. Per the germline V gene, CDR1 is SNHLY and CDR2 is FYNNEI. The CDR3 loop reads CASSEGTALSGYTF. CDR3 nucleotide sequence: TGTGCCAGCAGTGAAGGGACAGCCCTATCTGGCTACACCTTC.

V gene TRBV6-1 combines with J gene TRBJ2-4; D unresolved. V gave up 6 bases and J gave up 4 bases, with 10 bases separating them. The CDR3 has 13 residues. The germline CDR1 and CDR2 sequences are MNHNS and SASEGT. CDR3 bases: TGTGCCAGCAGAACTTACAGAAAAAACATTCAGTACTTC. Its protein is CASRTYRKNIQYF.

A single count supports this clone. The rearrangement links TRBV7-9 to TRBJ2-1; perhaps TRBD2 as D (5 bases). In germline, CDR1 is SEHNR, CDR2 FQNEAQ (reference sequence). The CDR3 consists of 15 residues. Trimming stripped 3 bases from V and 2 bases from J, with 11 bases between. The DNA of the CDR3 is TGTGCCAGCAGCTTTGTAGCGCTGACCTACAATGAGCAGTTCTTC. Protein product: CASSFVALTYNEQFF.

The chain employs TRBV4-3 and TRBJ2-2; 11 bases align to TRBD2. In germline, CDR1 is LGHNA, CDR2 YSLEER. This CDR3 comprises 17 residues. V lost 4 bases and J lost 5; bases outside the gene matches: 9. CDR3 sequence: CASSPLVAGGLTGELFF. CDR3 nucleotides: TGCGCCAGCAGCCCCCTGGTAGCGGGGGGGCTTACCGGGGAGCTGTTTTTT.

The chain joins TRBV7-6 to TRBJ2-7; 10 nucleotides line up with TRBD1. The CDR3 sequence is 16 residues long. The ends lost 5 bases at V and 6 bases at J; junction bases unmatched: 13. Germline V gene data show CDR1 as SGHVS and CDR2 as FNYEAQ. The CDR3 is CASSLLPGQGRSEQYF. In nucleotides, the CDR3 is TGTGCCAGCAGCCTCCTTCCGGGACAGGGGAGGTCCGAGCAGTACTTC.

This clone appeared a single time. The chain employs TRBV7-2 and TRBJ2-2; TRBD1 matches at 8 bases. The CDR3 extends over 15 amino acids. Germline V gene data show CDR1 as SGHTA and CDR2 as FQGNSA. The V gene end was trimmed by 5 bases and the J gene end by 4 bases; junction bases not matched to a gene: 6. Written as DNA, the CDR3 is TGTGCCAGCAGCGCCCAGGGGGCTCTCACCGGGGAGCTGTTTTTT. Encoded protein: CASSAQGALTGELFF. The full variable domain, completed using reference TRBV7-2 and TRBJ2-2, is GAGVSQSPSNKVTEKGKDVELRCDPISGHTALYWYRQSLGQGLEFLIYFQGNSAPDKSGLPSDRFSAERTGGSVSTLTIQRTQQEDSAVYLCASSAQGALTGELFFGEGSRLTVL.

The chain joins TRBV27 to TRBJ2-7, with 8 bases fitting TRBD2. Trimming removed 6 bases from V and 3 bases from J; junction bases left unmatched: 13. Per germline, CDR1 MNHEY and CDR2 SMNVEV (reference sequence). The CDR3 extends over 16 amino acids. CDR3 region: CASRPLAGSGSYEQYF. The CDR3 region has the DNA TGTGCCAGCAGGCCATTAGCGGGAAGTGGTAGCTACGAGCAGTACTTC.

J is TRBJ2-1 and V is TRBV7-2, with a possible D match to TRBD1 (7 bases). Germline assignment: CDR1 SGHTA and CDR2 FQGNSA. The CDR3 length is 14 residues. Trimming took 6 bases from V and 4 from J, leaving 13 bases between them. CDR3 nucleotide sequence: TGTGCCAGCAGACCAGGGGGAGGTTACAATGAGCAGTTCTTC. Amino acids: CASRPGGGYNEQFF.

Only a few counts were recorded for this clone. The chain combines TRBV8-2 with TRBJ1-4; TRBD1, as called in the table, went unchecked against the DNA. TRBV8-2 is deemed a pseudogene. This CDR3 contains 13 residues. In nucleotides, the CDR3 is TGTGGCAGCACAAGGGACAGAAATGAAAAACTGTTTTTT. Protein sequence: CGSTRDRNEKLFF.

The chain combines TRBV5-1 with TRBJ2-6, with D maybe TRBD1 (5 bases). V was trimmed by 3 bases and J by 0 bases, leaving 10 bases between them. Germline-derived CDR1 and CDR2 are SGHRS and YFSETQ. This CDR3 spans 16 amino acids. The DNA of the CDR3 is TGCGCCAGCAGCTCTACAGGAACCTCTGGGGCCAACGTCCTGACTTTC. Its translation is CASSSTGTSGANVLTF.

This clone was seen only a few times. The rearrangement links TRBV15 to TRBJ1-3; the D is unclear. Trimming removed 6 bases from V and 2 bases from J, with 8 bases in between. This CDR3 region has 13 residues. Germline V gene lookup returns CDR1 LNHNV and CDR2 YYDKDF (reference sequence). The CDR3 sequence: CATSAETGNTIYF. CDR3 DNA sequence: TGTGCCACCAGTGCAGAAACTGGAAACACCATATATTTT.

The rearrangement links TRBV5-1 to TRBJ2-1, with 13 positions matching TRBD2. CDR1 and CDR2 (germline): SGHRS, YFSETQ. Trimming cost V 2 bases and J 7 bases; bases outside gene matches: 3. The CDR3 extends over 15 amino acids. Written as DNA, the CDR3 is TGCGCCAGCAGCTTCGGACTAGCGGGAGTGAATGAGCAGTTCTTC. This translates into CASSFGLAGVNEQFF.

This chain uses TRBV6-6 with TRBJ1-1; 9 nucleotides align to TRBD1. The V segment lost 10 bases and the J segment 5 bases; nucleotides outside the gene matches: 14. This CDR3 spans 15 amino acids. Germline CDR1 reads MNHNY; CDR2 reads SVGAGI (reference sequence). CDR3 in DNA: TGTGCCACCCTCAATTTATACAGGGGGCAAACTGAAGCTTTCTTT. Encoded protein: CATLNLYRGQTEAFF.

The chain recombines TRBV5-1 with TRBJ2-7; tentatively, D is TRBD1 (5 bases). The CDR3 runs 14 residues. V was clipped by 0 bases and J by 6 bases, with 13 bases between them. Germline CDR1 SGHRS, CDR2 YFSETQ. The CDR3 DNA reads TGCGCCAGCAGCTTGGTAGGGGCGCAGGTCGAGCAGTACTTC. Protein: CASSLVGAQVEQYF.

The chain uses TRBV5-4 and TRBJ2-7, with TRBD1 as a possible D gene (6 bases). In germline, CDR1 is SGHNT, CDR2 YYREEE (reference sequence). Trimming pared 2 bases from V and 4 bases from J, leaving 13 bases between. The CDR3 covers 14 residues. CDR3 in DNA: TGTGCCAGCAGCTTCGAAACAGGGTCGTACGAGCAGTACTTC. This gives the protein CASSFETGSYEQYF.

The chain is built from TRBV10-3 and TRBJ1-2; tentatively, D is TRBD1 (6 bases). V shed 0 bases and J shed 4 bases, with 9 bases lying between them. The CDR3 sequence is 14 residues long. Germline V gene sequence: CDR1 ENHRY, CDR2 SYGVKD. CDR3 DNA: TGTGCCATCAGTGAGTCGGGACACCCCTATGGCTACACCTTC. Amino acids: CAISESGHPYGYTF.

The CDR3: CASSEVFGNTIYF. The CDR3 coding sequence is TGCGCCAGCAGTGAGGTATTCGGAAACACCATATATTTT. J is TRBJ1-3 and V is TRBV5-1; the D is unclear. Per germline, CDR1 SGHRS and CDR2 YFSETQ. This CDR3 is built from 13 residues. The V and J ends lost 5 bases and 4 bases respectively, with 10 bases between them.

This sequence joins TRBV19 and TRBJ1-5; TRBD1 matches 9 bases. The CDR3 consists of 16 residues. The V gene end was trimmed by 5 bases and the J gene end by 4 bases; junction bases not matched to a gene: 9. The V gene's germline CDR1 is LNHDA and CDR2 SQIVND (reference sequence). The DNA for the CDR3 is TGTGCCAGTAGTTTCCCGGACAGGGGAAAGAATCAGCCCCAGCATTTT. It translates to CASSFPDRGKNQPQHF.

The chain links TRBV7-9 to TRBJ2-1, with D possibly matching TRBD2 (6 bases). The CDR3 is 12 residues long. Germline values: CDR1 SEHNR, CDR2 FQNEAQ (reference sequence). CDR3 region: CSGGLSYNEQFF. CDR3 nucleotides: TGTTCCGGGGGTCTCTCCTACAATGAGCAGTTCTTC. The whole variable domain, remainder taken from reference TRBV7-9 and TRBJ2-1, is DTGVSQNPRHKITKRGQNVTFRCDPISEHNRLYWYRQTLGQGPEFLTYFQNEAQLEKSRLLSDRFSAERPKGSFSTLEIQRTEQGDSAMYLCSGGLSYNEQFFGPGTRLTVL.

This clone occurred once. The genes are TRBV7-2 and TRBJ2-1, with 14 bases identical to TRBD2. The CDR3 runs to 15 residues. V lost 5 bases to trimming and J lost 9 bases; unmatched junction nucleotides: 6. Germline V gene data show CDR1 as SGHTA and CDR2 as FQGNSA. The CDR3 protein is CASSTGLAGAIEQFF. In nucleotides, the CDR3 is TGTGCCAGCAGCACGGGACTAGCGGGAGCCATTGAGCAGTTCTTC.

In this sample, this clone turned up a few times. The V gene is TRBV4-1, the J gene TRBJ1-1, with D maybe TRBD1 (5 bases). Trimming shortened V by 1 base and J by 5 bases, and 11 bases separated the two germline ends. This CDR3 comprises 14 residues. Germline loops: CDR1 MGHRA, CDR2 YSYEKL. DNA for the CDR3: TGCGCCAGCAGCCAAGCAGGGCAGGGTACTGAAGCTTTCTTT. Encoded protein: CASSQAGQGTEAFF.

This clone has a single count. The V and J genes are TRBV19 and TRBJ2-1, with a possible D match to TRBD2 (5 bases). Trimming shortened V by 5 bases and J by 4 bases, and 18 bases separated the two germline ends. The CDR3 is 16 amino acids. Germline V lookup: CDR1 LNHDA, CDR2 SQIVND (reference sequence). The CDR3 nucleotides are TGTGCCAGTAGTTTATATACTAGTCCCCGATACAATGAGCAGTTCTTC. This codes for CASSLYTSPRYNEQFF. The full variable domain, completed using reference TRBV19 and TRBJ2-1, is DGGITQSPKYLFRKEGQNVTLSCEQNLNHDAMYWYRQDPGQGLRLIYYSQIVNDFQKGDIAEGYSVSREKKESFPLTVTSAQKNPTAFYLCASSLYTSPRYNEQFFGPGTRLTVL.